Included here is one T cell receptor (beta chain) sequence, with context. Its cognate antigen is unknown. The primer mix had 60 Vbeta and 13 Jbeta primers. The table came from immunoSEQ multiplex PCR; TCRdb's copy has only in-frame clones and leaves some out. Here the sample spans 150,000 to 200,000 clones, approximately 70% being singletons. These data are taken from a study of cytomegalovirus exposure and HLA in healthy donors. Study findings and constraints: In a later analysis, roughly 17,000 TCR beta sequences were associated with HLA alleles at 0.05 false discovery rate.

V was shortened by 1 base and J by 1 base, with 7 bases between the two germline ends. This CDR3 has 14 residues. The germline V gene has CDR1 LNHDA and CDR2 SQIVND (reference sequence). The receptor's source is a middle-aged man in good health and CMV-seropositive. Specimen: PBMCs. V usage is TRBV19 and J usage is TRBJ1-1; D is unresolved. The CDR3 nucleotides read TGTGCCAGTAGTATAGTCGGGAGGAACACTGAAGCTTTCTTT. Amino acids: CASSIVGRNTEAFF.